This T cell receptor (beta chain) is drawn from a study of T cells in Graves' hyperthyroidism and ophthalmopathy. The blood sample was taken at first hyperthyroidism diagnosis, before any ophthalmopathy symptoms. RNA transcripts yielded amplified TCR beta CDR3 regions. First-round RT-PCR of the TCR CDR3 relied on the HTBI primer set. In TCRdb, the multiplex PCR reads were re-called with MiXCR into one record per CDR3 protein. Of under 750,000 distinct CDR3 sequences in the sample, 18% were seen once. CDR1 is MDHEN and CDR2 is SYDVKM in the germline V gene. The CDR3 length is 14 residues. The V end was cut by 0 bases, the J end by 6 bases, with 12 bases between.

Material for sequencing was blood. The rearrangement links TRBV28 to TRBJ2-7, with D tentatively TRBD1 (5 bases). The clonotype comes from a woman aged 45 to 65 with Graves' hyperthyroidism that later progressed to Graves' ophthalmopathy. CDR3 DNA: TGTGCCAGCAGTTTATGGAGGCAGGGCACCGAGCAGTACTTC. Encoded protein: CASSLWRQGTEQYF. Variable domain in full (rest from reference TRBV28 and TRBJ2-7): DVKVTQSSRYLVKRTGEKVFLECVQDMDHENMFWYRQDPGLGLRLIYFSYDVKMKEKGDIPEGYSVSREKKERFSLILESASTNQTSMYLCASSLWRQGTEQYFGPGTRLTVT.